This TCR beta chain was captured in a study of T cells in Graves' hyperthyroidism and ophthalmopathy. Study findings and constraints: Ophthalmopathy was identified by the model a median approximately six months ahead of onset.

In making diagnoses, clinical symptoms, serum thyroxine and TRAb, thyroid ultrasound and orbital computed tomography were all used. With regard to this clonotype: Antigen: not known.

Amplification of TCR beta CDR3 regions used RNA as the template. With the HTBI primer set, the TCR CDR3 went through a first round of RT-PCR. Using its own MiXCR run on the multiplex PCR reads, TCRdb lists one record per CDR3 protein. The repertoire holds hundreds of thousands of distinct CDR3 sequences, with about 19% as singletons. The ends were cut back, 6 bases at V and 3 bases at J, with 7 bases in the middle. The CDR3 spans 12 residues. The chain employs TRBV12-3 or TRBV12-4 and TRBJ2-3; perhaps TRBD2 as D (5 bases). Sequencing was performed on blood. This TCR derives from a man aged 45-60 years with Graves' ophthalmopathy. The CDR3 region is CASRLVTDTQYF. CDR3 coding DNA: TGTGCCAGCAGACTAGTTACAGATACGCAGTATTTT.